This TCR beta chain originates from a study of cytomegalovirus exposure and HLA in healthy donors. Germline assignment: CDR1 SGDLS and CDR2 YYNGEE. With 3 bases clipped from V and 4 bases from J, the junction kept 5 bases outside the gene matches. This CDR3 spans 15 amino acids. With 60 Vbeta and 13 Jbeta primers, the PCR was carried out. The repertoire was sequenced with immunoSEQ multiplex PCR; TCRdb's copy has only in-frame clones and lacks some. The sample consists of 150,000 to 200,000 clones, about 85% of them appearing once. Findings of the study overall: Sequencing artifact likely explains a cluster of highly shared sequence variants.

With regard to this clone: The antigen is undetermined.

The sequenced sample was PBMCs. The chain recombines TRBV9 with TRBJ2-1, with 9 bases identical to TRBD2. The source of this sequence is a man aged 45-65 years in good health and CMV-seropositive. DNA of the CDR3: TGTGCCAGCAGCGAGGCTAGCGGGGCTTACAATGAGCAGTTCTTC. As protein: CASSEASGAYNEQFF. Full variable domain (remainder filled in from reference TRBV9 and TRBJ2-1): DSGVTQTPKHLITATGQRVTLRCSPRSGDLSVYWYQQSLDQGLQFLIQYYNGEERAKGNILERFSAQQFPDLHSELNLSSLELGDSALYFCASSEASGAYNEQFFGPGTRLTVL.